This TCR beta chain was obtained from a study of blood T cell repertoires in COVID-19. Study at large: From the United States, Italy and Spain came samples of acute and convalescent COVID-19. PBMCs, B-cell-depleted T cells, or T cells provided the cDNA or gDNA that made up the material.

Participant age was about 18 to 100 years, and participants resided in fewer than 30 US areas. Some clones are missing from TCRdb's copy, which holds only in-frame ones; the method was immunoSEQ multiplex PCR. The sample lists 150,000 to 200,000 clones, more than 75% occurring once. V was clipped by 1 base and J by 4 bases, with 10 bases between them. CDR3 length: 15 amino acids. From germline, CDR1 is SGHVS and CDR2 FQNEAQ. The chain combines TRBV7-8 with TRBJ2-2, with a possible D match to TRBD2 (5 bases). The sequenced material came from PBMCs or T cells enriched from blood (not recorded which). This TCR came from a woman between 50 and 59 years old with acute COVID-19. In DNA, the CDR3 is TGTGCCAGCAGCTTAGTGAGGGCGGGCACCGGGGAGCTGTTTTTT. Protein product: CASSLVRAGTGELFF.